This T cell receptor (beta chain) is drawn from a study of T-cell memory formation after mild COVID-19. Study background: The two donors had largely donor-specific TCR clusters. Findings of the study overall: A second wave expanding day 15 to 37 was CD4+-biased; contracting clones were balanced. Largely, contracting CD4+ clones fell within CM and EM, and contracting CD8+ clones within EMRA.

Germline loops: CDR1 SGHRS, CDR2 YFSETQ. V lost 4 bases, J lost 1 base, and 11 bases lay in between. The CDR3 contains 14 residues. Constant-segment primers and 5'RACE yielded cDNA libraries for TCR alpha and TCR beta, each carrying sample barcodes and UMIs. MiXCR was run by TCRdb on the 5' RACE reads, yielding one entry per CDR3 protein. Of about 270,000 distinct CDR3 sequences listed, approximately 16% are singletons. Only a few counts were recorded for this clonotype. As yet, its antigen is unknown. The chain employs TRBV5-1 and TRBJ1-1; perhaps TRBD1 as D (5 bases). Sequences were obtained from PBMCs or a T cell subset sorted from them (not recorded which). This clonotype was obtained from a man aged 18 to 35 who had mild COVID-19 (a few samples of this study predate the infection). Cell type and time point are not known. The CDR3 nucleotides are TGCGCCAGCAGCCACGGGACGGCGAACACTGAAGCTTTCTTT. Amino acids: CASSHGTANTEAFF.